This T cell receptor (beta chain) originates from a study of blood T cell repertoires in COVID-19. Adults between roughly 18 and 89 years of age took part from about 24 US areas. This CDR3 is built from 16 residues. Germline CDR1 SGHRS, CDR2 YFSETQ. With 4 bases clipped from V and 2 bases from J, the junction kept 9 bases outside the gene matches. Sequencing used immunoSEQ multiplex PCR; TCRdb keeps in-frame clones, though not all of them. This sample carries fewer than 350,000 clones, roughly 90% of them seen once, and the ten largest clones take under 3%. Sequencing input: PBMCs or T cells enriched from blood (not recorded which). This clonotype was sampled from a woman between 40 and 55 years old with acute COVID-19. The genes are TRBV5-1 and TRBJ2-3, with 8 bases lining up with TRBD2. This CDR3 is CASSTGVAGITDTQYF. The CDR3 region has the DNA TGCGCCAGCAGCACCGGGGTAGCGGGGATCACAGATACGCAGTATTTT.